The 8 T cell receptor beta chains given below trace back to one sample, sequenced in a study of beta chain features in type 1 diabetes. Expressed TCRB transcripts were sequenced because the entire RNA isolate underwent reverse transcription. The assay was immunoSEQ multiplex PCR, and TCRdb's table has in-frame clones only and misses some. The data show about 320,000 clones, 14% seen once. The specimen sequenced was central memory CD4+ T cells from blood. The receptors here all came from a man aged 25 to 40 in good health.

This clone has a handful of counts. The rearrangement links TRBV10-3 to TRBJ1-3, with TRBD1 identical over 7 bases. Germline V lookup: CDR1 ENHRY, CDR2 SYGVKD. After removal of 10 bases from V and 2 bases from J, the junction contained 8 bases not matched to a gene. The CDR3 length is 14 residues. Written as DNA, the CDR3 is TGTGCCAGCAGCACCGGGACAGCTGGAAACACCATATATTTT. Its translation is CASSTGTAGNTIYF.

This clone turned up a few times. The chain couples TRBV30 to TRBJ1-2; tentatively, D is TRBD1 (5 bases). There are 11 residues in the CDR3. Trimming cost V 6 bases and J 7 bases, with 12 bases left between them. Germline V gene sequence: CDR1 GTSNPN, CDR2 SVGIG (reference sequence). The CDR3 bases are TGTGCCTGCTCAACAGGTGGTGGCTACACCTTC. Translation: CACSTGGGYTF.

V and J are TRBV2 and TRBJ2-5; tentatively, D is TRBD2 (5 bases). Per germline, CDR1 SNHLY and CDR2 FYNNEI. V lost 6 bases and J lost 7, with 9 bases in between. The CDR3 totals 11 residues. The CDR3 spells CASRIEGTQYF. The CDR3 DNA reads as TGTGCCAGCAGAATCGAGGGGACCCAGTACTTC.

The sample holds a few counts of this clone. V gene TRBV21-1 combines with J gene TRBJ2-7; the DNA was not used to check the table's D call, TRBD1. TRBV21-1 is given as a pseudogene. This CDR3 has 14 residues. The CDR3 nucleotides read TGTGCCAGCAGCAACCCGGGACAGCGATACGAGCAGTACGTC. Its translation: CASSNPGQRYEQYV.

This clone was recorded a few times. The chain couples TRBV7-7 to TRBJ1-5; the D is unclear. V was pared by 5 bases and J by 7 bases, with 9 bases between. CDR1 is SSHAT and CDR2 is FNYEAQ in the germline V gene (reference sequence). This CDR3 spans 12 amino acids. The CDR3 region has the DNA TGTGCCAGCAGCCCCCGGGGACAGCCCCAGCATTTT. This sequence encodes CASSPRGQPQHF.

This clone was recorded a few times. The CDR3 loop is CASSLGPVGPEQFF. In DNA form, the CDR3 reads TGTGCCAGCAGCTTAGGGCCGGTCGGCCCTGAGCAGTTCTTC. The V gene is TRBV7-2, the J gene TRBJ2-1, with no clear D. Germline CDR1 and CDR2: SGHTA and FQGNSA. The CDR3 has 14 amino acids. Trimming took off 1 base at V and 9 bases at J, with 13 bases between the two ends.

CDR3 sequence reads: CASSQVYPSNQPQHF. The CDR3 region has the DNA TGCGCCAGCAGCCAAGTTTACCCTAGCAATCAGCCCCAGCATTTT. J is TRBJ1-5 and V is TRBV4-3; D unclear. The germline V gene encodes CDR1 LGHNA and CDR2 YSLEER. The germline V and J ends were trimmed by 1 base and 0 bases, with 7 bases remaining between them. CDR3 length: 15 residues.

This clone was picked up many times. The genes are TRBV5-1 and TRBJ2-3; 7 bases are a match to TRBD1. J lost 0 bases, V lost 3 bases, and 4 bases had no gene match. The length of the CDR3 is 15 residues. Germline V gene sequence: CDR1 SGHRS, CDR2 YFSETQ. The CDR3 sequence: CASSSLTGSTDTQYF. CDR3 in DNA: TGCGCCAGCAGCTCCTTGACAGGGAGCACAGATACGCAGTATTTT.